In this sample, the clone carrying this T cell receptor (beta chain) turned up many times. The germline CDR1 and CDR2 sequences are KGHDR and SFDVKD. V gave up 4 bases and J gave up 7 bases, with 19 bases separating them. The CDR3 runs 16 residues. These data are taken from a study of CD8+CD57+ T cells in acquired aplastic anemia. Previously, flow cytometry had revealed CD8+CD57+ cell expansion in the patients chosen for sequencing. Diagnosis of severe acquired aplastic anemia applied to all patients. Genomic DNA, the template, was used for profiling of the TCR beta VDJ and CDR3. TCRdb independently ran MiXCR on the reads; one entry per CDR3 protein. The sample has 450,000 to 550,000 distinct CDR3 sequences, approximately 32% seen once.

Sequencing used sorted CD4+, CD8+, or CD8+CD57+ T cells (not recorded which) from PBMCs. The V gene is TRBV24-1, the J gene TRBJ1-5, with a tentative D call TRBD1 (5 bases). This receptor was taken from a human donor with aplastic anemia. The CDR3 DNA reads TGTGCCACCAGTGAATCTCGCCCAGGGTTAGTCCAGCCCCAGCATTTT. Translated: CATSESRPGLVQPQHF.